These 14 T cell receptor beta chains were sequenced from one sample in a study of Graves' ophthalmopathy and Graves' hyperthyroidism. The TCR beta CDR3 regions underwent amplification from RNA transcripts. First-round RT-PCR with HTBI primers preceded a second-round multiplex PCR. TCRdb re-derived calls from the multiplex PCR reads in MiXCR, one entry per CDR3 protein. The table lists 500,000 to 700,000 distinct CDR3 sequences, roughly 40% of them singletons. The sequencing input was peripheral blood or thyroid tissue (not recorded which). The receptors shown here come from an adult man with Graves' hyperthyroidism.

This clonotype was found many times. V is TRBV14 and J is TRBJ1-1; D unclear. The CDR3 is made up of 13 amino acids. The V end lost 4 bases, the J end lost 4 bases, and 10 bases lay between the germline ends. The germline gives CDR1 SGHDN, CDR2 FVKESK. For the CDR3, the DNA is TGTGCCAGCAGCCGTATTTACGGCACTGAAGCTTTCTTT. It codes for CASSRIYGTEAFF.

In the case of this clonotype: A much more abundant neighbour one base away suggests this may be a read error. V is TRBV9 and J is TRBJ2-2; 7 positions match TRBD2. The junction had 17 bases not matched to a gene; V was cut back by 10 bases and J by 8 bases. The CDR3 extends over 15 amino acids. The germline CDR1 and CDR2 sequences are SGDLS and YYNGEE. For the CDR3, the DNA is TGTGCCTGCTCCTCGGGACTAATGACATTTGGGGAGCTGTTTTTT. Its translation: CACSSGLMTFGELFF.

V and J are TRBV5-4 and TRBJ1-6; perhaps TRBD1 as D (5 bases). The germline CDR1 and CDR2 sequences are SGHNT and YYREEE (reference sequence). CDR3 length equals 19 residues. Trimming shortened V by 0 bases and J by 1 base, and 17 bases separated the two germline ends. CDR3 coding DNA: TGTGCCAGCAGCTTGGACAGCGGGGGTGCGGGATCCTATAATTCACCCCTCCACTTT. Residues: CASSLDSGGAGSYNSPLHF.

This chain links TRBV29-1 with TRBJ1-1, with TRBD1 matching over 12 bases. J was trimmed by 11 bases and V by 7 bases; bases with no gene match: 11. Germline lookup yields CDR1 SQVTM and CDR2 ANQGSEA. The CDR3 loop spans 13 amino acids. CDR3 sequence: CSATTGTGGYAFF. The CDR3 bases are TGCAGCGCTACGACCGGGACAGGGGGCTACGCTTTCTTT.

The rearrangement uses TRBV28 and TRBJ2-7; 7 bases line up with TRBD2. V was pared by 5 bases and J by 0 bases, with 7 bases of the junction left unmatched. The length of the CDR3 is 15 residues. Germline loops: CDR1 MDHEN, CDR2 SYDVKM. CDR3 loop: CASSGTGTNSYEQYF. The CDR3 coding sequence is TGTGCCAGCAGTGGCACCGGGACTAACTCCTACGAGCAGTACTTC.

The sample holds many counts of this clonotype. J is TRBJ2-7 and V is TRBV12-3 or TRBV12-4, with TRBD1 matching over 7 bases. The CDR3 consists of 15 residues. The trim removed 3 bases at V and 3 bases at J, leaving 8 bases unmatched. The CDR3 region is CASSFGLWDSYEQYF. The CDR3, as DNA: TGTGCCAGCAGTTTTGGTCTCTGGGACAGCTACGAGCAGTACTTC.

V gene TRBV29-1 combines with J gene TRBJ2-7; D is perhaps TRBD1 or TRBD2 (6 bases each). Germline CDR1 SQVTM, CDR2 ANQGSEA. This CDR3 comprises 12 residues. Between the trimmed V and J ends, which lost 8 bases and 5 bases, there was a span of 16 bases. The CDR3 bases are TGCAGCTCACCACCGGGGGCAGACGAGCAGTACTTC. Its protein product is CSSPPGADEQYF.

This clonotype was observed many times. CDR3 protein: CASSLALSATNEKLFF. CDR3 sequence (DNA): TGTGCCAGCAGCTTAGCGCTATCTGCAACTAATGAAAAACTGTTTTTT. This chain joins TRBV7-9 and TRBJ1-4; no definite D call. The germline V and J ends were trimmed by 0 bases and 0 bases, with 8 bases remaining between them. Germline V gene lookup returns CDR1 SEHNR and CDR2 FQNEAQ (reference sequence). The CDR3 totals 16 residues.

This clonotype showed up many times. One end of the junction varies from germline; a read error may be responsible. The rearrangement joins TRBV5-1 to TRBJ1-1, with D maybe TRBD1 (6 bases). CDR1 is SGHRS and CDR2 is YFSETQ in the germline V gene. This CDR3 is built from 14 residues. The CDR3 nucleotides read TGTGCCAGCAGCTTGGGGGGGGCGAACACTGAAGCTTTCTTT. Its translation: CASSLGGANTEAFF.

J is TRBJ1-1 and V is TRBV29-1; 8 bases are a match to TRBD1. Germline loops: CDR1 SQVTM, CDR2 ANQGSEA. J lost 1 base, V lost 4 bases, and 17 bases had no gene match. This CDR3 is 18 amino acids long. DNA for the CDR3: TGCAGCGTTGGAAGGAGGAGAAGACAGGGGATCGCGAACACTGAAGCTTTCTTT. Translated: CSVGRRRRQGIANTEAFF.

This clonotype was observed many times. The chain uses TRBV7-2 and TRBJ1-1; D might be TRBD1 (5 bases). V was shortened by 6 bases and J by 3 bases, with 11 bases between the two germline ends. The CDR3 has 13 residues. In germline, CDR1 is SGHTA, CDR2 FQGNSA. The CDR3 coding sequence is TGTGCCAGCAGATGGACACCCGACACTGAAGCTTTCTTT. Protein: CASRWTPDTEAFF.

This clonotype has a count of ten or more. The chain combines TRBV7-8 with TRBJ1-5; D not certain. Germline lookup yields CDR1 SGHVS and CDR2 FQNEAQ. V was trimmed by 2 bases and J by 5 bases, leaving 13 bases between them. The CDR3 has 15 amino acids. CDR3 DNA: TGTGCCAGCAGCTTACCGTCCCAGTGGGATCAGCCCCAGCATTTT. Protein: CASSLPSQWDQPQHF.

The chain combines TRBV28 with TRBJ1-2, with 7 positions matching TRBD1. Losses at the gene ends were 3 bases for V and 3 bases for J; bases not matched to a gene: 4. The CDR3 loop spans 14 amino acids. The germline gives CDR1 MDHEN, CDR2 SYDVKM. CDR3 loop: CASSFQGVDYGYTF. The CDR3 bases are TGTGCCAGCAGTTTTCAGGGGGTCGACTATGGCTACACCTTC.

V gene TRBV7-2 combines with J gene TRBJ1-3; D is unresolved. Deletions cut 5 bases from V and 2 bases from J, with 22 bases between. This CDR3 spans 18 amino acids. CDR1 is SGHTA and CDR2 is FQGNSA in the germline V gene. This CDR3 reads CASSQVASDSLTGNTIYF. Written as DNA, the CDR3 is TGTGCCAGCAGCCAAGTGGCTTCCGATTCTCTAACTGGAAACACCATATATTTT. Looking up the rest from reference TRBV7-2 and TRBJ1-3 gives the full variable domain: GAGVSQSPSNKVTEKGKDVELRCDPISGHTALYWYRQSLGQGLEFLIYFQGNSAPDKSGLPSDRFSAERTGGSVSTLTIQRTQQEDSAVYLCASSQVASDSLTGNTIYFGEGSWLTVV.